Following are 2 T cell receptor beta chains from one sample sequenced in a study of cytomegalovirus exposure and HLA in healthy donors. The PCR used 60 Vbeta and 13 Jbeta primers. Sequencing was performed with immunoSEQ multiplex PCR; in TCRdb, only in-frame clones are kept and a portion is missing. The table has about 140,000 clones, roughly 88% seen once. Sequenced material: PBMCs. The receptors were gathered from a woman aged 40 to 50 in good health and CMV-seronegative.

This chain joins TRBV2 and TRBJ1-1; D is undetermined. Trimming took off 6 bases at V and 6 bases at J, with 17 bases between the two ends. Germline CDR1 and CDR2: SNHLY and FYNNEI. CDR3 length: 14 residues. Written as DNA, the CDR3 is TGTGCCAGCAGCCAACGCCAGGCCGGCCCTGAAGCTTTCTTT. Protein: CASSQRQAGPEAFF. The full variable domain, its missing parts supplied by reference TRBV2 and TRBJ1-1, is EPEVTQTPSHQVTQMGQEVILRCVPISNHLYFYWYRQILGQKVEFLVSFYNNEISEKSEIFDDQFSVERPDGSNFTLKIRSTKLEDSAMYFCASSQRQAGPEAFFGQGTRLTVV.

This chain uses TRBV27 with TRBJ1-4; D unclear. V shed 10 bases and J shed 6 bases, with 15 bases lying between them. The CDR3 is 13 residues long. The germline V gene encodes CDR1 MNHEY and CDR2 SMNVEV (reference sequence). The CDR3 DNA reads as TGTGCCACTAGCGGGTCCAGCTATGAAAAACTGTTTTTT. As protein: CATSGSSYEKLFF.